These T cell receptor beta chains were read from a single sample in a study of monozygotic twins with inflammatory bowel disease. TCRdb re-called the 5' RACE reads and shows each CDR3 protein once, DNA omitted. The sample includes 350,000 to 550,000 distinct CDR3 sequences. Sequencing was carried out using blood. All receptors come from a human donor with ulcerative colitis or Crohn's disease, or a healthy co-twin of an affected twin (not recorded which). CDR3s include the opening cysteine and the closing phenylalanine or tryptophan. Each record gives: V gene, J gene, CDR3 protein.

>TRBV5-4|TRBJ2-5
CASSSEREGETQYF
>TRBV7-8|TRBJ2-2
CASAVAGNTGELFF
>TRBV7-9|TRBJ1-2
CASSREGRLPYGYTF
>TRBV12-3/TRBV12-4|TRBJ1-6
CASSRDYNSPLHF
>TRBV5-1|TRBJ2-3
CASVAQGTDTQYF
>TRBV11-2|TRBJ2-1
CASSLDQGPNPYNEQFF
>TRBV20-1|TRBJ2-3
CSARMFSTGDTQYF
>TRBV20-1|TRBJ2-1
CSARTGYNSGNEQFF
>TRBV30|TRBJ1-1
CAWSPLVGTEAFF
>TRBV25-1|TRBJ2-2
CASSDPGTPTGELFF
>TRBV7-2|TRBJ2-6
CASSLARMAGANVLTF